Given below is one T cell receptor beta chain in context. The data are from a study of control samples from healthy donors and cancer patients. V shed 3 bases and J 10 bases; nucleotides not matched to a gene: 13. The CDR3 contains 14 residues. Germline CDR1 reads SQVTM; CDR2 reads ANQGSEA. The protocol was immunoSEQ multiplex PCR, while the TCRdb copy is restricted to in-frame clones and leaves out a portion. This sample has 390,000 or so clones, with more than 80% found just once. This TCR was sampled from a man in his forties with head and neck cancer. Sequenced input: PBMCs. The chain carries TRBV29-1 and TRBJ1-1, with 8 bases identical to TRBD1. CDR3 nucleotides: TGCAGCGTTGACGCAACAGGGGGTTCCTTTGGAGCTTTCTTT. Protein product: CSVDATGGSFGAFF.